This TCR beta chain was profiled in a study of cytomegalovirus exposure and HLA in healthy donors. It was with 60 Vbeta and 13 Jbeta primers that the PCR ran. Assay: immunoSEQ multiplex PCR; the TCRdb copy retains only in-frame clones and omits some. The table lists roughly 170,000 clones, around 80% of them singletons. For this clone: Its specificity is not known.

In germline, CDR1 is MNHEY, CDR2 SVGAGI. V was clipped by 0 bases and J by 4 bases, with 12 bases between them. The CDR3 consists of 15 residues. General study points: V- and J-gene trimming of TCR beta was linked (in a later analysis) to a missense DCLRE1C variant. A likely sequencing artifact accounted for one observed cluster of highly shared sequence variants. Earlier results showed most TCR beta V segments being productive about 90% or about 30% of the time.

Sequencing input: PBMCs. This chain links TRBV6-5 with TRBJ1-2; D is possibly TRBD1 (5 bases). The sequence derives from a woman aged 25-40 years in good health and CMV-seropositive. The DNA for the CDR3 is TGTGCCAGCAGTTACTCAAGGGGATCTAGCTATGGCTACACCTTC. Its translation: CASSYSRGSSYGYTF.